This T cell receptor beta chain was obtained from a study of blood T cell repertoires in COVID-19. Between the trimmed V and J ends, which lost 1 base and 3 bases, there was a span of 10 bases. CDR1 SGHNT and CDR2 YYREEE come from the germline V gene (reference sequence). The CDR3 contains 14 residues. The protocol was immunoSEQ multiplex PCR, while the TCRdb copy is restricted to in-frame clones and leaves out a portion. Of around 330,000 clones in the sample, roughly 90% were seen once. This clone was picked up one time. The sample was peripheral blood. This rearrangement joins TRBV5-4 to TRBJ1-1; D not resolved. This clonotype was obtained from a woman in her forties or fifties with active or convalescent COVID-19. The CDR3 sequence is CASSLRVLDTEAFF. The CDR3 DNA reads as TGTGCCAGCAGCTTGCGGGTTCTGGACACTGAAGCTTTCTTT.